This entry lists 5 T cell receptor beta chains sequenced from one sample in a study of CD8 T cells in ankylosing spondylitis. Via MiXCR, TCRdb re-called the 5' RACE reads, giving one row per CDR3 protein. The repertoire has under 250,000 distinct CDR3 sequences, more than 9% of them found once; the top ten carry around 3%. Sequenced: blood, either unsorted or a sorted T cell fraction (not recorded which). All receptors derive from a male donor with ankylosing spondylitis or in good health (not recorded which).

A word on this clonotype: A much larger clone differs from this one at a single base, so this may be a read error. The genes are TRBV6-2 or TRBV6-3 and TRBJ2-3, with 9 bases identical to TRBD2. This CDR3 spans 17 amino acids. V gave up 2 bases and J gave up 6 bases; unmatched junction bases: 12. From germline, CDR1 is MNHEY and CDR2 SVGEGT. Here the CDR3 reads CASSYRNLGLAWDTQYF. The CDR3 DNA reads TGTGCCAGCAGTTACCGCAATCTGGGACTAGCTTGGGATACGCAGTATTTT.

This clonotype was seen ten or more times. This sequence joins TRBV7-9 and TRBJ1-2, with D possibly being TRBD1 (5 bases). Germline values: CDR1 SEHNR, CDR2 FQNEAQ (reference sequence). This CDR3 is built from 13 residues. Trimming shortened V by 4 bases and J by 2 bases, and 8 bases separated the two germline ends. CDR3 region: CASSSGPNYGYTF. The CDR3 coding sequence is TGTGCCAGCAGCTCGGGACCGAACTATGGCTACACCTTC.

This clonotype was observed a few times. The CDR3 DNA follows: TGTGCCAGCAGCTTCCGGGTATCACTCTCTGGGGCCAACGTCCTGACTTTC. It encodes CASSFRVSLSGANVLTF. V and J are TRBV7-2 and TRBJ2-6; no reliable D call. The V gene lost 3 bases and the J gene lost 0 bases, with 12 bases spanning the gap. CDR3 size: 17 residues. Germline CDR1 is SGHTA and CDR2 is FQGNSA.

This clonotype showed up many times. At one boundary the junction diverges from the germline segment, which might be a read error. This chain uses TRBV20-1 with TRBJ2-1; 8 nucleotides match TRBD1. CDR1 DFQATT and CDR2 SNEGSKA come from the germline V gene (reference sequence). The CDR3 is 12 residues long. CDR3 sequence: CSARQGSPEQFF. In nucleotides, the CDR3 is TGCAGCGCTAGACAGGGGTCCCCTGAGCAGTTCTTC.

The table lists this clonotype with a few counts. The chain has TRBV18 and TRBJ1-5, with D tentatively TRBD1 (5 bases). Germline-derived CDR1 and CDR2 are KGHSH and LQKENI. The CDR3 is 17 residues long. V lost 2 bases and J lost 0, with 14 bases in between. The CDR3 loop is CASSPGIGTDSNQPQHF. Here the CDR3 DNA reads TGTGCCAGCTCACCAGGCATTGGGACGGATAGCAATCAGCCCCAGCATTTT.